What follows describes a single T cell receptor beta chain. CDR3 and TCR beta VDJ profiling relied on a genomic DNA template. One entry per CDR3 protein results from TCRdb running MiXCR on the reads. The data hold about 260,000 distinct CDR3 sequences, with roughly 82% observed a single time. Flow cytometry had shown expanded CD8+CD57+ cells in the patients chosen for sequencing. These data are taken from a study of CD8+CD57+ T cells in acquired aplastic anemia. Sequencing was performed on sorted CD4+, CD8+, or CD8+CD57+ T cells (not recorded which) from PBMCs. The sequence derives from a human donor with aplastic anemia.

The DNA for the CDR3 is TGTGCCAGCACCTGGACAGGGGTCGACCACCAGTATTTCTACACCTTC. It codes for CASTWTGVDHQYFYTF. The chain links TRBV7-8 to TRBJ1-2, with 9 nucleotides matching TRBD1. The CDR3 is 16 residues long. V was clipped by 7 bases and J by 10 bases; unmatched bases: 19. Looked up from germline, CDR1 is SGHVS and CDR2 is FQNEAQ.